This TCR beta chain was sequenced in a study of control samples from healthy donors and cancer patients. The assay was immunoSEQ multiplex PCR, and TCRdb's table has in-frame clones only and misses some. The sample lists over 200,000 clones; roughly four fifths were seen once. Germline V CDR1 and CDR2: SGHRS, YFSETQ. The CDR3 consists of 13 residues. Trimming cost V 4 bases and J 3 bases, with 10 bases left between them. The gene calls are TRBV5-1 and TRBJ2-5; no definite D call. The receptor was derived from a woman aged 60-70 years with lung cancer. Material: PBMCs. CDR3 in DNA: TGCGCCAGCAGCCCCGGATCGGAAGAGACCCAGTACTTC. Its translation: CASSPGSEETQYF.